These T cell receptor beta chains were read from a single sample in a study of T cells in Graves' hyperthyroidism and ophthalmopathy. From the multiplex PCR reads, TCRdb called clonotypes with MiXCR, one entry per CDR3 protein. In the table there are about 380,000 distinct CDR3 sequences, approximately 17% of which are singletons. Sequenced material: blood. The receptor source for this set is a man between 18 and 29 years old with Graves' ophthalmopathy. Both conserved end residues are part of each CDR3. D genes are given only for firm matches. Not every row has a clone size; where given, it reads once, few, many or a size class.

v_gene	j_gene	d_gene	abundance	CDR3nt	CDR3aa
TRBV13	TRBJ2-7	TRBD2	many	TGTGCCAGCAGCCCCGGGACTAGCCGCGAGCAGTACTTC	CASSPGTSREQYF
TRBV28	TRBJ2-7	TRBD1	-	TGTGCCAGCAGGGGGGCAGGGGGCGCCACTGACGAGCAGTACTTC	CASRGAGGATDEQYF
TRBV27	TRBJ2-2	-	few	TGTGCCAGCAGTTTGTGGGGGCCCCTGAACACCGGGGAGCTGTTTTTT	CASSLWGPLNTGELFF
TRBV9	TRBJ2-5	-	once	TGTGCCAGCAGCGCCGGGGACATTCTCGAGACCCAGTACTTC	CASSAGDILETQYF
TRBV19	TRBJ2-1	TRBD2	few	TGTGCCAGTAGTTCATTCGGACTAGCGGGGGGGCATGATGAGCAGTTCTTC	CASSSFGLAGGHDEQFF
TRBV10-2	TRBJ1-1	-	many	TGCGCCAGCAGGACACCTCAATCTGAAGCTTTCTTT	CASRTPQSEAFF
TRBV28	TRBJ1-4	-	few	TGTGCCAGCAGTTTTCTCAAAAAGGAATCGGTGTTTTTT	CASSFLKKESVFF
TRBV7-9	TRBJ2-1	-	many	TGTGCCAGCAGCCTCCGGGACAAGGTTGTGTGGAATGAGCAGTTCTTC	CASSLRDKVVWNEQFF
TRBV18	TRBJ1-1	TRBD1	few	TGTGCCAGCTCAAAAACACGAAGGGGGCCCCTGAACACTGAAGCTTTCTTT	CASSKTRRGPLNTEAFF
TRBV5-1	TRBJ2-2	-	many	TGCGCCAGCATCCCTGGGGCAGCTAACACCGGGGAGCTGTTTTTT	CASIPGAANTGELFF
TRBV20-1	TRBJ2-5	-	many	TGCAGTGCTACCACGGGTATGGAGACCCAGTACTTC	CSATTGMETQYF
TRBV19	TRBJ1-4	-	many	TGTGCCAGTACCCTCTCTCCGGGAGTGGTGCGCGAAAAACTGTTTTTT	CASTLSPGVVREKLFF
TRBV6-1	TRBJ1-1	TRBD1	-	TGTGCCAGCAGAAGGGATCCGACAGGGCCCACTGAAGCTTTCTTT	CASRRDPTGPTEAFF
TRBV6-1	TRBJ1-5	-	many	TGTGCCAGCAGTCCCGGCGGACGGACTAATCAGCCCCAGCATTTT	CASSPGGRTNQPQHF
TRBV3-1	TRBJ1-2	TRBD1	many	TGTGCCAGCAGCCTTGGGACAGGGACCCTCTATGGCTACACCTTC	CASSLGTGTLYGYTF
TRBV10-3	TRBJ2-7	TRBD1	few	TGTGCCATCGGGGCAGGGGGCGACGAGCAGTACTTC	CAIGAGGDEQYF
TRBV10-3	TRBJ2-3	TRBD2	many	TGTGCCATCACCGCGGGGACTAGCGGGATGGGCACCACAGATACGCAGTATTTT	CAITAGTSGMGTTDTQYF
TRBV10-1	TRBJ2-3	TRBD2	-	TGCGCCAGCAGTGAGGGGACTAGCGTTAGAGATACGCAGTATTTT	CASSEGTSVRDTQYF
TRBV6-1	TRBJ2-1	-	many	TGTGCCAGCAGGGTAGGGATCTACTCCTACAATGAGCAGTTCTTC	CASRVGIYSYNEQFF
TRBV3-1	TRBJ1-1	-	many	TGTGCCAGCAGCCAAGAGTATGTGCTGTGGAACACTGAAGCTTTCTTT	CASSQEYVLWNTEAFF
TRBV20-1	TRBJ2-3	TRBD2	-	TGCAGTGCTCCCGGGACTAGCCCAGATACGCAGTATTTT	CSAPGTSPDTQYF
TRBV7-6	TRBJ1-2	-	-	TGTGCCAGCAGCCCCCCCGGGGAAGGGGGCTACACCTTC	CASSPPGEGGYTF
TRBV5-5	TRBJ2-1	-	many	TGTGCCAGCAGCTTAAATTATGGAGACAATGAGCAGTTCTTC	CASSLNYGDNEQFF
TRBV12-3/TRBV12-4	TRBJ2-1	TRBD2	-	TGTGCCAGCAGTCTCGCCGGGACTAGCGGGGGGGTGAATGAGCAGTTCTTC	CASSLAGTSGGVNEQFF
TRBV5-1	TRBJ2-3	-	many	TGCGCCAGCAGCTTGGCCGGCGGGGGCATGAATACGCAGTATTTT	CASSLAGGGMNTQYF
TRBV5-1	TRBJ2-1	TRBD1	few	TGCGCCAGCAGCAGTAGACAGGGCGACGAGCAGTTCTTC	CASSSRQGDEQFF
TRBV28	TRBJ1-5	-	many	TGTGCCAGCAGTTATGACGGCCCCTGGAATCAGCCCCAGCATTTT	CASSYDGPWNQPQHF
TRBV6-1	TRBJ2-4	-	-	TGTGCCAGCAGTGAATTGGGGGACGGTAACATTCAGTACTTC	CASSELGDGNIQYF
TRBV7-3	TRBJ2-7	TRBD2	-	TGTGCCAGCAGCGAAACCGGGACTAGCGGGGGGGCCATGTACGAGCAGTACTTC	CASSETGTSGGAMYEQYF
TRBV28	TRBJ2-7	-	many	TGTGCCAGCAGGATCTCAAGCTCCTACGAGCAGTACTTC	CASRISSSYEQYF